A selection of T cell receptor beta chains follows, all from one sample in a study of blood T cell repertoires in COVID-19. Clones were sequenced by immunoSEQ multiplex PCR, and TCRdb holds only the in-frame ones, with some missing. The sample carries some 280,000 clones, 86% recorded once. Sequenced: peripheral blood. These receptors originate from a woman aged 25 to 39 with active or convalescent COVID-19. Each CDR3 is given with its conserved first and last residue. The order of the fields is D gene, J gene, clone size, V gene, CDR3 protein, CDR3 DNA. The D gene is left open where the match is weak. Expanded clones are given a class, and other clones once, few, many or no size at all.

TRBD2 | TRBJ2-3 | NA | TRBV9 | CASSTSGATDTQYF | TGTGCCAGCAGCACTAGCGGGGCCACAGATACGCAGTATTTT
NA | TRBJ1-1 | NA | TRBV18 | CASSPYEAEAFF | TGTGCCAGCTCACCATATGAGGCTGAAGCTTTCTTT
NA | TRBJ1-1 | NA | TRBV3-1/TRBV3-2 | CASSHLGEATEAFF | TGTGCCAGCAGCCATTTAGGGGAGGCGACTGAAGCTTTCTTT
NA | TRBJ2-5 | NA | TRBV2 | CASTREKETQYF | TGTGCCAGCACCAGGGAAAAAGAGACCCAGTACTTC
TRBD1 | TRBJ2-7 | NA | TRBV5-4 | CASSLKQGDEQYF | TGTGCCAGCAGCTTGAAACAGGGGGACGAGCAGTACTTC
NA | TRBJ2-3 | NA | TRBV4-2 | CASSQVVPGGLAFETDTQYF | TGTGCCAGCAGCCAAGTGGTCCCCGGTGGTCTAGCCTTTGAGACAGATACGCAGTATTTT
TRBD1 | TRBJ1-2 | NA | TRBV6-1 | CASGAGTGVGGYTF | TGTGCCAGCGGTGCCGGGACAGGGGTCGGTGGCTACACCTTC
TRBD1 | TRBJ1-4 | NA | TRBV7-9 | CASSRTTGEGEKLFF | TGTGCCAGCAGCCGGACGACAGGGGAGGGCGAAAAACTGTTTTTT
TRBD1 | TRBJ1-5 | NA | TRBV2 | CASKGQGASPQHF | TGTGCCAGCAAGGGACAGGGGGCTTCGCCCCAGCATTTT
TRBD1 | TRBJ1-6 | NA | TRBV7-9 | CASSDRGPGSPLHF | TGTGCCAGCAGTGACAGGGGGCCGGGTTCACCCCTCCACTTT
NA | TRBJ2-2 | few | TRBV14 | CASSRARNTGELFF | TGTGCCAGCAGCCGCGCAAGGAACACCGGGGAGCTGTTTTTT
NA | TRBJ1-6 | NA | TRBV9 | CASSVQSYNSPLHF | TGTGCCAGCAGCGTTCAGTCCTATAATTCACCCCTCCACTTT
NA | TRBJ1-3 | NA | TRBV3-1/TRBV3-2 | CASSQARAGNTIYF | TGTGCCAGCAGCCAAGCCCGAGCCGGAAACACCATATATTTT
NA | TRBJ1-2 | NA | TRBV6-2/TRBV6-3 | CASSYAELYGYTF | TGTGCCAGCAGTTACGCGGAGCTCTATGGCTACACCTTC
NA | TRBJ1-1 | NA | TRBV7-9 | CASSPGTTLNTEAFF | TGTGCCAGCAGCCCTGGGACAACTCTGAACACTGAAGCTTTCTTT
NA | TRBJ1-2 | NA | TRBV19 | CASSIWGDGYTF | TGTGCCAGTAGTATCTGGGGAGACGGCTACACCTTC
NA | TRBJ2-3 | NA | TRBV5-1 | CASSLDGLPSTDTQYF | TGCGCCAGCAGCTTGGACGGGTTACCTAGCACAGATACGCAGTATTTT
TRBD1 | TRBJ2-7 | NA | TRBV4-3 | CASSLRPPGQGSYEQYF | TGCGCCAGCAGCCTTCGCCCGCCGGGACAGGGTAGCTACGAGCAGTACTTC
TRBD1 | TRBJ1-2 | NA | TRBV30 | CAWSVLGDRGVYGYTF | TGTGCCTGGAGTGTACTGGGGGACAGGGGCGTCTACGGCTACACCTTC
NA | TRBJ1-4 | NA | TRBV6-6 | CASSPRPGGSEKLFF | TGTGCCAGCAGTCCCCGCCCCGGGGGAAGTGAAAAACTGTTTTTT
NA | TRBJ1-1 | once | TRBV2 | CASSIQGLVMNTEAFF | TGTGCCAGCAGTATCCAGGGCCTAGTTATGAACACTGAAGCTTTCTTT
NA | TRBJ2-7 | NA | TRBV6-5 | CATLGQPYEQYF | TGTGCCACCCTAGGACAGCCCTACGAGCAGTACTTC
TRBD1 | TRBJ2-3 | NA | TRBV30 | CAWSATPGQGTDTQYF | TGTGCCTGGAGTGCCACACCGGGACAGGGGACAGATACGCAGTATTTT
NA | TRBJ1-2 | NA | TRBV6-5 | CASSYQTQGIFGYTF | TGTGCCAGCAGTTACCAAACCCAGGGGATCTTTGGCTACACCTTC
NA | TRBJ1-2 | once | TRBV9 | CASSVGSGGLSNYGYTF | TGTGCCAGCAGCGTAGGCTCCGGGGGGCTGTCAAACTATGGCTACACCTTC
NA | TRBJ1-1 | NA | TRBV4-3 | CASSQFGGSVTEAFF | TGCGCCAGCAGCCAATTTGGGGGGAGTGTCACTGAAGCTTTCTTT
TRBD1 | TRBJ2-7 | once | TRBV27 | CASSAGTGPYEQYF | TGTGCCAGCAGCGCCGGGACAGGGCCCTACGAGCAGTACTTC
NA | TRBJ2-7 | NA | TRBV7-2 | CASSLGYGGFYEQYF | TGTGCCAGCAGCTTAGGGTACGGCGGCTTCTACGAGCAGTACTTC